Shown below are 5 T cell receptor beta chains from a single sample sequenced in a study of radiation and T cells in renal cell carcinoma (dated by TCRdb to 2018 to 2021). Sample time point, as interpreted from the label and publication: blood 2 weeks post-SBRT. The label giving this sample's treatment or condition can be read as: 15 Gy SBRT to primary tumor, nephrectomy 4 weeks later. Library construction relied on the immunoSEQ multiplex PCR assay. TCRdb's version of the immuneACCESS table is confined to in-frame rearrangements and falls short of the full clone set. An unresolved V gene accounts for under half of the shortfall where checked; the remainder is of unknown origin. The sample includes around 60,000 clones, with around 76% observed a single time. The leading ten clones occupy roughly 7% of the sample. This specimen was blood, taken from a patient whose treatment included radiotherapy and nephrectomy. The receptors come from a man aged 55 to 70 with renal cell carcinoma.

V is TRBV5-6 and J is TRBJ2-3; 9 bases fit TRBD1. The CDR3 contains 14 residues. Trimming at V came to 5 bases and at J to 6 bases, leaving 7 bases not matched to a gene. CDR1 is SGHDT, CDR2 YYEEEE, per germline. The CDR3 DNA reads as TGTGCCAGCAGGACCGGGACAGGGTCTGATACGCAGTATTTT. It specifies CASRTGTGSDTQYF.

V and J are TRBV6-5 and TRBJ2-1; D gene uncertain. Trimming removed 8 bases at V and 6 bases at J, with 8 bases between. CDR3 length: 11 amino acids. Germline V gives CDR1 MNHEY, CDR2 SVGAGI. The CDR3 coding sequence is TGTGCCAGCTTAGTGGGCAATGAGCAGTTCTTC. It specifies CASLVGNEQFF.

The chain employs TRBV7-8 and TRBJ2-7; 7 nucleotides align to TRBD2. The CDR3 sequence is 15 residues long. The V gene end was trimmed by 1 base and the J gene end by 0 bases; junction bases not matched to a gene: 3. Germline CDR1 SGHVS, CDR2 FQNEAQ. CDR3 DNA: TGTGCCAGCAGCTTAGGAGCGGGGTCCTCCTACGAGCAGTACTTC. Its protein product is CASSLGAGSSYEQYF.

This chain connects TRBV9 to TRBJ1-1; unclear D gene. The CDR3 is 14 residues long. CDR1 SGDLS and CDR2 YYNGEE come from the germline V gene. V was pared by 0 bases and J by 0 bases, with 6 bases between. CDR3 sequence: CASSVADMNTEAFF. The CDR3 DNA sequence: TGTGCCAGCAGCGTAGCTGATATGAACACTGAAGCTTTCTTT.

This sequence joins TRBV6-6 and TRBJ1-3; no definite D call. V was shortened by 8 bases and J by 0 bases, with 5 bases between the two germline ends. Per germline, CDR1 MNHNY and CDR2 SVGAGI (reference sequence). The CDR3 is made up of 12 amino acids. The CDR3, as DNA: TGTGCCAGCCTCAGCTCTGGAAACACCATATATTTT. This encodes CASLSSGNTIYF.